These 20 T cell receptor beta chains came from one sample sequenced in a study of technical replicates of blood from four donors. The data were produced by immunoSEQ multiplex PCR, yet TCRdb's version contains in-frame clones alone and is incomplete. The data contain approximately 81,000 clones, around 95% of them singletons. The material sequenced was T cells isolated from PBMCs. These receptors all stem from a human donor in good health.

The gene calls are TRBV10-3 and TRBJ2-5, with TRBD2 identical over 9 bases. The germline V gene encodes CDR1 ENHRY and CDR2 SYGVKD. This CDR3 has 15 residues. V was clipped by 0 bases and J by 5 bases; unmatched bases: 4. The CDR3 sequence is CAISESGGRVETQYF. In DNA, the CDR3 is TGTGCCATCAGTGAGTCTGGCGGGAGGGTGGAGACCCAGTACTTC.

The chain combines TRBV6-5 with TRBJ2-7; D is possibly TRBD1 (6 bases). This CDR3 is 14 amino acids long. Deletions cut 6 bases from V and 3 bases from J, with 15 bases between. Germline-derived CDR1 and CDR2 are MNHEY and SVGAGI. The CDR3 DNA follows: TGTGCCAGCAGCTCCGGGACACAAGACTACGAGCAGTACTTC. Translation: CASSSGTQDYEQYF.

This clone was observed a single time. The chain is built from TRBV27 and TRBJ2-3; 7 positions match TRBD2. Germline V CDR1 and CDR2: MNHEY, SMNVEV (reference sequence). CDR3 length: 14 residues. Losses at the gene ends were 7 bases for V and 3 bases for J; bases not matched to a gene: 7. The CDR3 protein is CASTYGGSTDTQYF. In DNA, the CDR3 is TGTGCCAGCACCTATGGCGGGAGTACAGATACGCAGTATTTT.

This CDR3 is CASSGSGSTHNEQFF. DNA of the CDR3: TGTGCCAGCAGCGGTAGCGGGAGTACTCACAATGAGCAGTTCTTC. The gene calls are TRBV9 and TRBJ2-1, with 9 bases that match TRBD2. Germline V gene lookup returns CDR1 SGDLS and CDR2 YYNGEE. J lost 5 bases, V lost 3 bases, and 6 bases had no gene match. The CDR3 contains 15 residues.

The rearrangement links TRBV10-3 to TRBJ2-7; D may be TRBD2 (6 bases). There are 15 residues in the CDR3. Between the trimmed V and J ends, which lost 0 bases and 5 bases, there was a span of 14 bases. Germline values: CDR1 ENHRY, CDR2 SYGVKD. In DNA, the CDR3 is TGTGCCATCAGTGAGTCTGCAGGGACTCTGGACGAGCAGTACTTC. Translation gives CAISESAGTLDEQYF.

The V gene is TRBV13, the J gene TRBJ2-1; 8 nucleotides align to TRBD1. CDR1 is PRHDT and CDR2 is FYEKMQ in the germline V gene (reference sequence). The CDR3 spans 14 residues. V lost 5 bases to trimming and J lost 8 bases; unmatched junction nucleotides: 8. The CDR3 here is CASSPRQGRDEQFF. The CDR3, as DNA: TGTGCCAGCAGCCCGCGACAGGGGCGAGATGAGCAGTTCTTC.

This clone was recorded once. The rearrangement uses TRBV6-1 and TRBJ2-5, with 7 bases identical to TRBD1. With 8 bases clipped from V and 3 bases from J, the junction kept 6 bases outside the gene matches. Germline assignment: CDR1 MNHNS and CDR2 SASEGT. The CDR3 consists of 13 residues. CDR3 DNA sequence: TGTGCCAGCTGGGAGACAGGGAAAGAGACCCAGTACTTC. Translating gives CASWETGKETQYF.

The genes are TRBV6-6 and TRBJ2-7; a weak D match, TRBD1 (6 bases). Germline CDR1 is MNHNY and CDR2 is SVGAGI (reference sequence). The CDR3 length is 14 residues. V lost 4 bases, J lost 4 bases, and 14 bases lay in between. CDR3 residues: CASSFGGAFYEQYF. The CDR3 bases are TGTGCCAGCAGTTTTGGGGGCGCCTTTTACGAGCAGTACTTC.

V and J are TRBV9 and TRBJ1-4, with 9 bases identical to TRBD1. The CDR3 is 15 amino acids. In germline, CDR1 is SGDLS, CDR2 YYNGEE. The V gene end was trimmed by 0 bases and the J gene end by 6 bases; junction bases not matched to a gene: 3. The CDR3 DNA sequence: TGTGCCAGCAGCGTAGGAGGGACAGGGTATGAAAAACTGTTTTTT. Its protein is CASSVGGTGYEKLFF.

The chain joins TRBV29-1 to TRBJ2-1, with a possible D match to TRBD2 (6 bases). The CDR3 totals 14 residues. Trimming removed 4 bases from V and 4 bases from J, with 14 bases in between. Germline V CDR1 and CDR2: SQVTM, ANQGSEA. DNA for the CDR3: TGCAGCGTTGGTTCCGGGACTCCTTACAATGAGCAGTTCTTC. Translating gives CSVGSGTPYNEQFF.

The chain recombines TRBV7-2 with TRBJ2-5; D perhaps matches TRBD2 (5 bases). CDR1 is SGHTA, CDR2 FQGNSA, per germline. The V and J ends lost 1 base and 5 bases respectively, with 17 bases between them. The CDR3 contains 16 residues. DNA of the CDR3: TGTGCCAGCAGCTTAGGGGGTAGCGCAACGGGGGAGACCCAGTACTTC. Translating gives CASSLGGSATGETQYF.

The chain's CDR3 is CASSASRSPPNQPQHF. The CDR3, as DNA: TGTGCCAGCAGCGCGAGTAGATCCCCCCCTAATCAGCCCCAGCATTTT. This chain uses TRBV9 with TRBJ1-5, with D hard to call. The CDR3 extends over 16 amino acids. Per the germline V gene, CDR1 is SGDLS and CDR2 is YYNGEE. Trimming pared 3 bases from V and 4 bases from J, leaving 17 bases between.

This clone was recorded only once. The genes are TRBV29-1 and TRBJ1-1, with D uncertain. The V gene lost 4 bases and the J gene lost 1 base, with 10 bases spanning the gap. The CDR3 contains 13 residues. CDR1 is SQVTM and CDR2 is ANQGSEA in the germline V gene. Here the CDR3 reads CSVGAGRNTEAFF. For the CDR3, the DNA is TGCAGCGTTGGTGCGGGAAGGAACACTGAAGCTTTCTTT.

Comments on this clone: Other DNA variants within this sample encode the same CDR3. The chain carries TRBV19 and TRBJ2-1; 11 bases agree with TRBD2. V dropped 5 bases and J dropped 4; count of bases not matched to a gene: 4. The CDR3 contains 15 residues. Germline CDR1 LNHDA, CDR2 SQIVND (reference sequence). The CDR3 spells CASSLAGGPYNEQFF. In DNA, the CDR3 is TGTGCCAGTAGTCTAGCGGGAGGCCCTTACAATGAGCAGTTCTTC.

This clone was picked up one time. This chain links TRBV7-9 with TRBJ2-7; 8 bases match TRBD1. CDR1 and CDR2 (germline): SEHNR, FQNEAQ (reference sequence). The V gene end was trimmed by 4 bases and the J gene end by 7 bases; junction bases not matched to a gene: 15. The CDR3 extends over 16 amino acids. CDR3 in amino acids: CASSYEDRDPLREQYF. CDR3 sequence (DNA): TGTGCCAGCAGCTACGAGGACAGGGACCCTCTCCGGGAGCAGTACTTC.

The CDR3 reads CASSGRTGAGNTIYF. The CDR3 DNA reads as TGTGCCAGCAGCGGAAGGACAGGGGCTGGAAACACCATATATTTT. The chain employs TRBV9 and TRBJ1-3; 9 bases line up with TRBD1. Germline V gene data show CDR1 as SGDLS and CDR2 as YYNGEE. The CDR3 spans 15 residues. The junction had 3 bases not matched to a gene; V was cut back by 3 bases and J by 2 bases.

CDR3 protein: CSVEDLADTGELFF. The DNA of the CDR3 is TGCAGCGTTGAAGACCTAGCAGACACCGGGGAGCTGTTTTTT. V gene TRBV29-1 combines with J gene TRBJ2-2; a possible D gene is TRBD2 (5 bases). This CDR3 comprises 14 residues. V lost 0 bases, J lost 3 bases, and 8 bases lay in between. The V gene's germline CDR1 is SQVTM and CDR2 ANQGSEA.

The chain carries TRBV30 and TRBJ2-7, with 8 bases identical to TRBD2. Per the germline V gene, CDR1 is GTSNPN and CDR2 is SVGIG (reference sequence). Trimming took 3 bases from V and 1 from J; bases not matched to a gene: 5. The CDR3 contains 14 residues. CDR3 bases: TGTGCCTGGAGCGGTAGCGGGGCTTCCTACGAGCAGTACTTC. As protein: CAWSGSGASYEQYF.

The DNA of the CDR3 is TGTGCCAGCTCGCAGACTAGCGGGGATGAGCAGTTCTTC. This gives the protein CASSQTSGDEQFF. This chain joins TRBV18 and TRBJ2-1; 11 bases are shared with TRBD2. Germline V CDR1 and CDR2: KGHSH, LQKENI. The length of the CDR3 is 13 residues. The J segment lost 8 bases and the V segment lost 6 bases, leaving 3 bases of the junction unmatched.

The chain recombines TRBV27 with TRBJ1-1; 9 positions match TRBD1. Germline V gene data show CDR1 as MNHEY and CDR2 as SMNVEV (reference sequence). The V gene end was trimmed by 5 bases and the J gene end by 7 bases; junction bases not matched to a gene: 11. The CDR3 runs 15 residues. The CDR3 sequence is CASSEQGAKAFEAFF. The CDR3 bases are TGTGCCAGCAGTGAACAGGGGGCTAAAGCCTTTGAAGCTTTCTTT.